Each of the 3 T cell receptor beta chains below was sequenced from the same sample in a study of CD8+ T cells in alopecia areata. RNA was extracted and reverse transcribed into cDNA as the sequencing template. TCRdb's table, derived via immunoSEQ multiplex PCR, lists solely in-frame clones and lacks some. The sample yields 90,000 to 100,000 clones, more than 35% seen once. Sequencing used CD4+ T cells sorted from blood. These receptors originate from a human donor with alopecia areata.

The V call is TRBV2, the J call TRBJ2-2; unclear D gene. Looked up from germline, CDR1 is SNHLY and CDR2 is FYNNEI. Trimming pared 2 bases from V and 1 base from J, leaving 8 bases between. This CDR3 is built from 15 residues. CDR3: CASSESSGNTGELFF. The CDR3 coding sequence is TGTGCCAGCAGTGAATCTTCTGGGAACACCGGGGAGCTGTTTTTT.

The CDR3 bases are TGTGCCAGCAGCTTTAAAGGGGGCCACCTCCCAGATACGCAGTATTTT. Its translation: CASSFKGGHLPDTQYF. This sequence joins TRBV7-9 and TRBJ2-3, with 7 bases fitting TRBD1. Germline V gives CDR1 SEHNR, CDR2 FQNEAQ (reference sequence). The CDR3 length is 16 residues. The ends lost 3 bases at V and 4 bases at J; junction bases unmatched: 10.

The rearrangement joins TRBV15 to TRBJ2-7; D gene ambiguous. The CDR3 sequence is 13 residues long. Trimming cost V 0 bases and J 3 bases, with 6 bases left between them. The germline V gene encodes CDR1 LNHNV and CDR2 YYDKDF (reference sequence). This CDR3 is CATSRDLDYEQYF. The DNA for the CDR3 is TGTGCCACCAGCAGAGATCTAGACTACGAGCAGTACTTC. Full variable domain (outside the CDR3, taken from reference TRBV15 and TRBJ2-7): DAMVIQNPRYQVTQFGKPVTLSCSQTLNHNVMYWYQQKSSQAPKLLFHYYDKDFNNEADTPDNFQSRRPNTSFCFLDIRSPGLGDTAMYLCATSRDLDYEQYFGPGTRLTVT.